This TCR beta chain was identified in a study of T-cell reconstitution after alpha-beta-depleted transplantation in children. Broader study findings: Some patients' high day-60 TCRbeta diversity was attributed to recipient cells surviving conditioning. Alpha-beta T cells about two months after transplant reportedly derived from several hundred expanded graft clones.

It was with unique molecular identifiers that the TCRbeta library was prepared. TCRdb ran MiXCR on the PCR reads and lists one entry per CDR3 protein. The table has around 450,000 distinct CDR3 sequences, more than 9% seen once. Concerning this clonotype itself: Its antigen is not known.

The CDR3 is made up of 15 amino acids. The ends lost 5 bases at V and 6 bases at J; junction bases unmatched: 7. Germline loops: CDR1 SGHAT, CDR2 FQDESV (reference sequence). The chain links TRBV11-1 to TRBJ2-1, with TRBD2 matching 10 bases. The receptor was derived from a child aged 2 to 10 with inherited bone marrow failure, due to receive a stem cell transplant. The material was PBMCs, obtained before TCRalphabeta/CD19-depleted stem cell transplant. The CDR3 reads CASSVGTSVRNEQFF. Written as DNA, the CDR3 is TGTGCCAGCAGCGTAGGGACTAGCGTACGCAATGAGCAGTTCTTC.